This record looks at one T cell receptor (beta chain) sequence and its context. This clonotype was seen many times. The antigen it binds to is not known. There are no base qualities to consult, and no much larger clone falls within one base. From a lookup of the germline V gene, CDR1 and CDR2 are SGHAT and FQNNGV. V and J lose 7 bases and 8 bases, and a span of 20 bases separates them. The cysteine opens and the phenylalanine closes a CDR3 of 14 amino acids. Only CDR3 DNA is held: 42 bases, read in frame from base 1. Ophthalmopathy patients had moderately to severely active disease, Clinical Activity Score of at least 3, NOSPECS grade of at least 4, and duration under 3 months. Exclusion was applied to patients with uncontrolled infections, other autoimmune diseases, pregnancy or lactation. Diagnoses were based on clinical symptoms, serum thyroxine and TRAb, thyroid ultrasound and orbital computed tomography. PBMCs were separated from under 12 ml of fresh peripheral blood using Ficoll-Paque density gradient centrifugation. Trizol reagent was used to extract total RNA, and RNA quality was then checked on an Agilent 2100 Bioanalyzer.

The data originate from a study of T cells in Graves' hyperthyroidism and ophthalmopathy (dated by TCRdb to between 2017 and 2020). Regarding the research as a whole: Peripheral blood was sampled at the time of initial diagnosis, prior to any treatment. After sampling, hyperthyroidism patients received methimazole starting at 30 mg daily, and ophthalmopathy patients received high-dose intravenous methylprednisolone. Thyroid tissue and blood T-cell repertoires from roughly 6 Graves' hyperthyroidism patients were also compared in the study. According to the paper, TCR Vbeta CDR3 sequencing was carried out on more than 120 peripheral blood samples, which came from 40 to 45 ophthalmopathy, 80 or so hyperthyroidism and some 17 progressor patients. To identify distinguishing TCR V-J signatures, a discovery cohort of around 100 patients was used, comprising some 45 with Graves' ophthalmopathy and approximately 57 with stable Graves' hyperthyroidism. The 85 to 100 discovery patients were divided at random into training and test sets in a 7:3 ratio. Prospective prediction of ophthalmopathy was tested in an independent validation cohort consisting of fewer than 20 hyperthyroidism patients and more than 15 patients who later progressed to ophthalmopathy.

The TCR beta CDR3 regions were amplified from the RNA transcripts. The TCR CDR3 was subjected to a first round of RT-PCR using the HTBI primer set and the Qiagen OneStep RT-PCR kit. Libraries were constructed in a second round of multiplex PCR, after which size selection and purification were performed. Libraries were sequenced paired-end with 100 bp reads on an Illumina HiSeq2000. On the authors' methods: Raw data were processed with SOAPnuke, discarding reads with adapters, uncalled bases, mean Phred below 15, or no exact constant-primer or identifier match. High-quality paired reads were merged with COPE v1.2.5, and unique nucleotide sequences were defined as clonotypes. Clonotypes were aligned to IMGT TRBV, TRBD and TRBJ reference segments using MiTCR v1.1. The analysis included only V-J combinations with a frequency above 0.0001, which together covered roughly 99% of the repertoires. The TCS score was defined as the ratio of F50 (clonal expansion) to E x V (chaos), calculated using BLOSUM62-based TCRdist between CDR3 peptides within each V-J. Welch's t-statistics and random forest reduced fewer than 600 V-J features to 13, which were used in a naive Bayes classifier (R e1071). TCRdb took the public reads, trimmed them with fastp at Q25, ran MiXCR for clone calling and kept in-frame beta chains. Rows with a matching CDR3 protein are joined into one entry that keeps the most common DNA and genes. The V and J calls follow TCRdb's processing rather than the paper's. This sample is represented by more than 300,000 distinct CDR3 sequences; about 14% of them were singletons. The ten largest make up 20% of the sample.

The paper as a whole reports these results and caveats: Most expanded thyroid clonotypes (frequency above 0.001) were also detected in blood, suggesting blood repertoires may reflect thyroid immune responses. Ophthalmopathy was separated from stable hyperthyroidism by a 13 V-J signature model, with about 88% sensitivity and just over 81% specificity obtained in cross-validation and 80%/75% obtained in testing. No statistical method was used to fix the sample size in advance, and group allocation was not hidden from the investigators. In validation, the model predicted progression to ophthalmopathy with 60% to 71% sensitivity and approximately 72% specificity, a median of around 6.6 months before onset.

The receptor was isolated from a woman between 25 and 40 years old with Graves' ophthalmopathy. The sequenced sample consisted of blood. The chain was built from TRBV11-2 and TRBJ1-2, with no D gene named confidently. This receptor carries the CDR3 CASTLPKRPLGYTF. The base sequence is TGTGCCAGCACCCTACCGAAAAGGCCTCTCGGCTACACCTTC.